The 24 T cell receptor beta chains below were found in one sample sequenced in a study of T cell repertoires in cytomegalovirus infection. TCRdb independently ran MiXCR on the reads; one entry per CDR3 protein. Here the sample spans roughly 320,000 distinct CDR3 sequences, roughly a tenth being singletons. Input material: PBMCs. The receptor source for this set is a human donor in good health (CMV status not recorded). Some clones in this sample may be carry-over from other donors' samples.

The table lists this clonotype with many counts. J is TRBJ2-2 and V is TRBV28; unclear D gene. Germline CDR1 reads MDHEN; CDR2 reads SYDVKM. The CDR3 has 17 amino acids. The V end lost 2 bases, the J end lost 0 bases, and 13 bases lay between the germline ends. In DNA form, the CDR3 reads TGTGCCAGCAGTTTACCCTCCTTGACGGCGAACACCGGGGAGCTGTTTTTT. Protein sequence: CASSLPSLTANTGELFF.

This clonotype turned up a few times. The J gene is TRBJ1-2, the V gene TRBV6-2 or TRBV6-3, with D unclear. The CDR3 is 12 amino acids. From germline, CDR1 is MNHEY and CDR2 SVGEGT. Trimming took 2 bases from V and 2 from J, leaving 3 bases between them. Here the CDR3 reads CASSYGNYGYTF. Here the CDR3 DNA reads TGTGCCAGCAGTTACGGGAACTATGGCTACACCTTC.

The table lists this clonotype with a few counts. V and J are TRBV12-5 and TRBJ1-1; D is unresolved. V was trimmed by 4 bases and J by 5 bases, leaving 14 bases between them. The CDR3 extends over 14 amino acids. From germline, CDR1 is LGHNT and CDR2 FRNRAP. The CDR3 sequence is CASGWTDRMTEAFF. The CDR3 nucleotides read TGTGCTAGTGGTTGGACGGATAGAATGACTGAAGCTTTCTTT.

Ten or more counts support this clonotype. The chain links TRBV19 to TRBJ2-2, with a possible D match to TRBD1 (5 bases). The CDR3 has 15 residues. Germline V lookup: CDR1 LNHDA, CDR2 SQIVND (reference sequence). With 2 bases removed from V and 4 bases from J, the gap between germline ends came to 11 bases. CDR3 nucleotides: TGTGCCAGTAGTATACTCCTTAGGGGCACCGGGGAGCTGTTTTTT. This sequence encodes CASSILLRGTGELFF. Supplemented by reference TRBV19 and TRBJ2-2, the full variable domain reads DGGITQSPKYLFRKEGQNVTLSCEQNLNHDAMYWYRQDPGQGLRLIYYSQIVNDFQKGDIAEGYSVSREKKESFPLTVTSAQKNPTAFYLCASSILLRGTGELFFGEGSRLTVL.

Ten or more counts support this clonotype. This chain joins TRBV7-2 and TRBJ1-6, with D possibly matching TRBD1 (6 bases). V shed 1 base and J shed 6 bases, with 10 bases lying between them. The CDR3 is made up of 15 amino acids. Germline CDR1 and CDR2: SGHTA and FQGNSA. This CDR3 is CASSLEWGANSPLHF. Here the CDR3 DNA reads TGTGCCAGCAGCTTAGAATGGGGGGCTAATTCACCCCTCCACTTT. The full variable domain, with the rest looked up from reference TRBV7-2 and TRBJ1-6, is GAGVSQSPSNKVTEKGKDVELRCDPISGHTALYWYRQSLGQGLEFLIYFQGNSAPDKSGLPSDRFSAERTGGSVSTLTIQRTQQEDSAVYLCASSLEWGANSPLHFGNGTRLTVT.

This clonotype occurred many times. The rearrangement joins TRBV7-8 to TRBJ1-2; 7 nucleotides agree with TRBD1. The CDR3 consists of 14 residues. J gave up 7 bases and V 1 base, and 6 bases lay outside the gene matches. The germline V gene encodes CDR1 SGHVS and CDR2 FQNEAQ. The CDR3, as DNA: TGTGCCAGCAGCTTAGGGGACAGAGGGAGTGGCTACACCTTC. It translates to CASSLGDRGSGYTF.

This clonotype was observed many times. The chain links TRBV6-6 to TRBJ1-1; weak D call: TRBD1 (5 bases). The V and J ends lost 2 bases and 2 bases respectively, with 9 bases between them. Germline CDR1 MNHNY, CDR2 SVGAGI (reference sequence). The CDR3 loop spans 14 amino acids. The chain's CDR3 is CASSYRDSNTEAFF. For the CDR3, the DNA is TGTGCCAGCAGTTACCGGGACTCCAACACTGAAGCTTTCTTT.

This clonotype has ten or more counts. J is TRBJ2-7 and V is TRBV6-2 or TRBV6-3; TRBD1 matches at 9 bases. This CDR3 is built from 17 residues. The J segment lost 5 bases and the V segment lost 4 bases, leaving 15 bases of the junction unmatched. Germline-derived CDR1 and CDR2 are MNHEY and SVGEGT. The CDR3 sequence is CASSSTSARDRDHEQYV. As DNA, the CDR3 is TGTGCCAGCAGTTCTACCTCCGCCCGGGACAGGGACCACGAGCAGTACGTC.

This clonotype was seen repeatedly, ten times or more. The J gene is TRBJ1-1, the V gene TRBV6-2 or TRBV6-3; 7 bases are a match to TRBD1. The length of the CDR3 is 13 residues. V shed 7 bases, J shed 5 bases, and the junction held 7 bases outside the gene matches. Germline lookup yields CDR1 MNHEY and CDR2 SVGEGT. CDR3 in amino acids: CASTLQGYTEAFF. CDR3 in DNA: TGTGCCAGCACCCTACAGGGGTATACTGAAGCTTTCTTT.

This clonotype was counted many times. The rearrangement joins TRBV29-1 to TRBJ1-1, with D maybe TRBD1 (5 bases). Trimming removed 7 bases from V and 5 bases from J, with 20 bases in between. Germline assignment: CDR1 SQVTM and CDR2 ANQGSEA. The CDR3 totals 14 residues. This CDR3 reads CSAIGAAGRTEAFF. CDR3 nucleotides: TGCAGCGCCATTGGAGCGGCAGGGCGGACTGAAGCTTTCTTT.

At least ten counts were recorded for this clonotype. The chain joins TRBV20-1 to TRBJ2-3; D may correspond to TRBD1 or TRBD2 (6 bases each). The CDR3 extends over 14 amino acids. Germline assignment: CDR1 DFQATT and CDR2 SNEGSKA (reference sequence). The germline V and J ends were trimmed by 5 bases and 4 bases, with 16 bases remaining between them. The CDR3 here is CSAPPSGAADTQYF. In DNA form, the CDR3 reads TGCAGTGCTCCACCTTCGGGGGCCGCAGATACGCAGTATTTT.

This clonotype was counted many times. The chain uses TRBV5-4 and TRBJ2-1; weak D call: TRBD2 (6 bases). Germline lookup yields CDR1 SGHNT and CDR2 YYREEE (reference sequence). The CDR3 is 15 residues long. With 4 bases removed from V and 7 bases from J, the gap between germline ends came to 18 bases. This CDR3 is CASSLRGLGGNEQFF. Here the CDR3 DNA reads TGTGCCAGCAGCCTCCGGGGCTTGGGGGGAAATGAGCAGTTCTTC. The full variable domain, in which reference TRBV5-4 and TRBJ2-1 provide the parts outside the CDR3, is ETGVTQSPTHLIKTRGQQVTLRCSSQSGHNTVSWYQQALGQGPQFIFQYYREEENGRGNFPPRFSGLQFPNYSSELNVNALELDDSALYLCASSLRGLGGNEQFFGPGTRLTVL.

The sample holds many counts of this clonotype. This chain connects TRBV6-2 or TRBV6-3 to TRBJ1-2; D ambiguous. Germline V gene data show CDR1 as MNHEY and CDR2 as SVGEGT. This CDR3 has 12 residues. V lost 5 bases and J 5 bases, leaving 9 bases between the germline ends. The DNA of the CDR3 is TGTGCCAGCAGTCCGGGGTGGTATGGCTACACCTTC. This codes for CASSPGWYGYTF.

This clonotype was observed at least ten times. The chain combines TRBV7-2 with TRBJ2-3; no clear D. This CDR3 spans 15 amino acids. From germline, CDR1 is SGHTA and CDR2 FQGNSA. Trimming left V 4 bases short and J 3 bases short, with 14 bases between. CDR3 coding DNA: TGTGCCAGCAGCTCGCCTGTGTCACGAACAGATACGCAGTATTTT. It is translated as CASSSPVSRTDTQYF.

This clonotype was observed a few times. The chain couples TRBV29-1 to TRBJ2-7; no clear D. The CDR3 contains 11 residues. V lost 6 bases and J 2 bases, leaving 8 bases between the germline ends. Germline V gives CDR1 SQVTM, CDR2 ANQGSEA. CDR3 DNA sequence: TGCAGCGTGAGAGGAGCCTACGAGCAGTACTTC. This encodes CSVRGAYEQYF.

This clonotype was counted at least ten times. The chain carries TRBV12-3 or TRBV12-4 and TRBJ2-2; no reliable D call. This CDR3 has 13 residues. Trimming left V 8 bases short and J 3 bases short, with 10 bases between. CDR3 protein: CASVLGYTGELFF. CDR3 coding DNA: TGTGCCAGCGTGTTGGGATACACCGGGGAGCTGTTTTTT.

The chain links TRBV7-2 to TRBJ2-1, with D perhaps matching TRBD1 or TRBD2 (5 bases each). Germline V CDR1 and CDR2: SGHTA, FQGNSA. V lost 7 bases, J lost 3 bases, and 13 bases lay in between. There are 14 residues in the CDR3. DNA for the CDR3: TGTGCCAGCACCGCCGGGACCGGCTACAATGAGCAGTTCTTC. It yields the protein CASTAGTGYNEQFF.

The CDR3, as DNA: TGTGCCAGCAGCCAAGAGGGGAGGAGACAAGAGACCCAGTACTTC. Amino acids: CASSQEGRRQETQYF. The chain employs TRBV4-2 and TRBJ2-5, with a tentative D call TRBD2 (6 bases). Germline V gene data show CDR1 as LGHNA and CDR2 as YNFKEQ. The CDR3 runs to 15 residues. The V and J ends lost 0 bases and 2 bases respectively, with 10 bases between them.

In this sample, this clonotype turned up many times. The genes are TRBV2 and TRBJ1-5, with D maybe TRBD1 (5 bases). Germline-derived CDR1 and CDR2 are SNHLY and FYNNEI. CDR3 length equals 15 residues. With 5 bases removed from V and 7 bases from J, the gap between germline ends came to 18 bases. The CDR3 DNA reads as TGTGCCAGCAGTCCGAATTCAGGGAAGGGCCAGCCCCAGCATTTT. It codes for CASSPNSGKGQPQHF.

This clonotype was counted only a few times. This rearrangement joins TRBV29-1 to TRBJ1-1; D remains ambiguous. The CDR3 is 13 amino acids. Germline V gene sequence: CDR1 SQVTM, CDR2 ANQGSEA. The ends were cut back, 2 bases at V and 0 bases at J, with 7 bases in the middle. The DNA of the CDR3 is TGCAGCGTTGAACCGGGGTTGAACACTGAAGCTTTCTTT. Translation: CSVEPGLNTEAFF. Supplemented by reference TRBV29-1 and TRBJ1-1, the full variable domain reads SAVISQKPSRDICQRGTSLTIQCQVDSQVTMMFWYRQQPGQSLTLIATANQGSEATYESGFVIDKFPISRPNLTFSTLTVSNMSPEDSSIYLCSVEPGLNTEAFFGQGTRLTVV.

This clonotype has at least ten counts. This chain uses TRBV4-2 with TRBJ2-3, with 16 bases identical to TRBD2. The V gene's germline CDR1 is LGHNA and CDR2 YNFKEQ. V lost 3 bases, J lost 5 bases, and 8 bases stayed unmatched. This CDR3 has 18 amino acids. The CDR3 bases are TGTGCCAGCAGCCAGACCGGGACTAGCGGGGGGGCCGGAGATACGCAGTATTTT. Its translation: CASSQTGTSGGAGDTQYF.

This clonotype has ten or more counts. This rearrangement joins TRBV9 to TRBJ2-1; D is uncertain. The germline V gene encodes CDR1 SGDLS and CDR2 YYNGEE. Trimming left V 4 bases short and J 8 bases short, with 13 bases between. The CDR3 has 13 residues. CDR3 amino acids: CASSYQLDHEQFF. The CDR3 DNA sequence: TGTGCCAGCAGCTATCAATTAGACCATGAGCAGTTCTTC.

This clonotype came up many times. This chain links TRBV11-3 with TRBJ2-1; D assignment may be TRBD1 or TRBD2 (6 bases each). Trimming pared 5 bases from V and 3 bases from J, leaving 17 bases between. This CDR3 has 16 amino acids. Germline V gene lookup returns CDR1 SGHNT and CDR2 YENEEA. The CDR3 here is CASSIEGGSVYNEQFF. CDR3 DNA sequence: TGTGCCAGCAGCATCGAGGGGGGATCAGTCTACAATGAGCAGTTCTTC.

There are a few counts of this clonotype. V and J are TRBV28 and TRBJ1-4; D possibly corresponds to TRBD1 (5 bases). CDR1 is MDHEN and CDR2 is SYDVKM in the germline V gene. Trimming pared 6 bases from V and 7 bases from J, leaving 12 bases between. The length of the CDR3 is 13 residues. The CDR3 region has the DNA TGTGCCAGCAGGGACTATCAGGGTGAAAAACTGTTTTTT. Protein sequence: CASRDYQGEKLFF.